This T cell receptor beta chain derives from a study of T cell clonotyping in hematopoietic cell transplantation. General observations from the study: Broader posttransplant TCR repertoire diversity was predicted by graft donor and pretransplant recipient Inverse Simpson Index values. No sorting was done, leaving CD4 and CD8 contributions mixed. Pathologically expanded recipient clonotypes increased progressively from day 30 to day 180 as diversity fell. Few recipient clonotypes overlapped donors; over 95% were de novo at given depth.

Here immunoSEQ multiplex PCR was the method, and the copy in TCRdb shows in-frame clones only, minus some. Here the sample spans about 27,000 clones, almost 96% being singletons. As for this clone: The antigen remains undetermined.

Looked up from germline, CDR1 is SGHVS and CDR2 is FNYEAQ. Trimming took 0 bases from V and 5 from J, leaving 13 bases between them. The length of the CDR3 is 16 residues. The sequencing input was peripheral blood mononuclear cells. The V and J genes are TRBV7-6 and TRBJ1-4; D remains unclear. This clonotype was obtained from a man aged 45-60 years in good health. Some clones in this sample may be carry-over from other donors' samples. CDR3 in amino acids: CASSLARGIENEKLFF. CDR3 nucleotides: TGTGCCAGCAGCTTAGCCCGGGGAATAGAGAATGAAAAACTGTTTTTT. The full variable domain, completed using reference TRBV7-6 and TRBJ1-4, is GAGVSQSPRYKVTKRGQDVALRCDPISGHVSLYWYRQALGQGPEFLTYFNYEAQQDKSGLPNDRFSAERPEGSISTLTIQRTEQRDSAMYRCASSLARGIENEKLFFGSGTQLSVL.